This TCR beta chain was profiled in a study of blood T cells in healthy people across ages (dated by TCRdb to about 2015). In the study overall: In model experiments, template switching captured roughly one uniquely barcoded TCR beta cDNA molecule for every two T cells. Using the same blood draw, the study looked at two additional independent replicas of 1 million unique cDNA reads for two donors, one aged 18 to 30 and the other aged 80 or older. To avoid experimental bias, donors of different ages were distributed randomly across sequencing lanes. Using deep sequencing normalized with unique cDNA molecular identifiers, the study measured how TCR beta repertoire diversity changes with age. The donors were split into four age groups: young (average 16 years), middle-aged (more than 35), aged (approximately 60) and long-lived (roughly 80).

Taken from the germline V gene, the CDR1 and CDR2 loops are MGHRA and YSYEKL. The CDR3 has 16 amino acids, counting the end cysteine and phenylalanine. Only the CDR3 DNA stays, 48 bases, in frame from base 1. V and J are trimmed by 4 bases and 7 bases, and the gene matches miss 9 bases of the junction. Overall study outcomes, separate from this receptor: Because donor CMV infection status was unknown, age-related changes in expanded clonotypes were potentially confounded. A strong correlation was found between observed TCR beta diversity and the percentage of naive T cells measured by flow cytometry. Total diversity estimates from one million sequenced T cells were considered lower bounds and underestimates. Since profiling was done on bulk unsorted PBMCs, naive and antigen-experienced compartments could not be conclusively compared. As age increased, observed TCR beta diversity per million T cells dropped in a roughly linear way, and a significant reduction was already evident by age 40. Compared with the aged group, more naive CD4+ T cells, fewer expanded clones and increased TCR diversity were shown by the long-lived group, suggesting age selection.

Worth noting for this clonotype: There is no known antigen for this receptor. There are no base qualities to consult, and no much larger clone falls within one base.

The roughly 38 donors, aged 6 to 90 years, were systemically healthy Caucasian individuals from Russia. Roughly 9 milliliters of peripheral blood were drawn from each donor into EDTA-treated Vacutainer tubes. Ficoll-Paque density-gradient centrifugation was used to isolate PBMCs, with at least 7 million obtained per sample. Total RNA was extracted from PBMCs with Trizol reagent, with at least 6 micrograms obtained per sample. For every donor, flow cytometry on a PBMC aliquot measured the percentage of naive CD45RAhigh/CD27high T cells. Libraries came from 5' RACE. The run used an Illumina HiSeq 2500. The second PCR ran for roughly 6 to 11 cycles and used a J-beta primer mix along with a sample-barcoded 5' primer. Each TCR beta cDNA molecule received a unique molecular identifier from a template-switch 5' adaptor carrying 12 random nucleotides. Each sample yielded at least 3 million CDR3-containing paired-end reads. First-strand cDNA synthesis was performed from all RNA using the Mint cDNA synthesis kit, with priming by a TRBC-specific oligonucleotide. Following uracil-DNA glycosylase treatment, a first 18-cycle PCR with universal primers M1SS and BC2_uni_R was performed on all cDNA. Concerning the study's data processing: Each sample was normalized by randomly selecting 1 million high-quality reads, each carrying a distinct molecular identifier. Reads sharing molecular identifiers were discarded rather than binned into consensus sequences. MiTCR, set to a Q25 quality threshold and the strictest error-elimination algorithm, was used for CDR3 identification, clonotype clustering and error correction. A nonparametric unseen species model with Euler transformation was used to estimate a lower bound on total TCR beta diversity. The raw public data were reprocessed by TCRdb itself: fastp quality trimming at Q25, MiXCR clonotype calling, in-frame beta chains only. Rows with a matching CDR3 protein are joined into one entry that keeps the most common DNA and genes. The V and J calls reflect TCRdb's pipeline rather than the authors' work. For this sample there are 910,000 or so distinct CDR3 sequences; 51% appear just once. Roughly 23% of the sample is taken by the ten largest.

Sample: blood. The receptor chain draws on TRBV4-1 and TRBJ2-1, with 11 bases in between that match TRBD1. The receptor's source is a woman aged 60-75 years in good health. The CDR3 is CASSPQGQGAGNEQFF. The sequence in DNA is TGCGCCAGCAGCCCCCAAGGACAGGGGGCGGGAAATGAGCAGTTCTTC.